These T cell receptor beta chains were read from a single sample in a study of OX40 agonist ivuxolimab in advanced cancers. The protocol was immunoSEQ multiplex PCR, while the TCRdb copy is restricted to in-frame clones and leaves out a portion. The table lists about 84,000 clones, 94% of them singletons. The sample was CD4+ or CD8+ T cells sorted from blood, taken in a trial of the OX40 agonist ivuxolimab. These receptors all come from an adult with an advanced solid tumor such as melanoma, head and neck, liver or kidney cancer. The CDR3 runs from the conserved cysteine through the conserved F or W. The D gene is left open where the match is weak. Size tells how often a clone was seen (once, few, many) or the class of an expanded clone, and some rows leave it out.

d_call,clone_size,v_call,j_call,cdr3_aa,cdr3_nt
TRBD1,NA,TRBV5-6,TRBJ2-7,CASSLGGGKYEQYF,TGTGCCAGCAGCTTGGGAGGGGGCAAATACGAGCAGTACTTC
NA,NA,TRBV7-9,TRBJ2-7,CASSSLGAESGVYEQYF,TGTGCCAGCAGCTCCCTGGGGGCCGAATCCGGGGTGTACGAGCAGTACTTC
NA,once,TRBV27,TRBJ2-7,CASSNIYEQYF,TGTGCCAGCAGCAATATTTACGAGCAGTACTTC
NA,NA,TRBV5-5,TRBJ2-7,CASSTGLISYEQYF,TGTGCCAGCAGTACAGGGCTTATCTCCTACGAGCAGTACTTC
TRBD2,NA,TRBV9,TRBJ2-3,CASTLSGTSTDTQYF,TGTGCCAGCACCCTCAGCGGGACTAGCACAGATACGCAGTATTTT
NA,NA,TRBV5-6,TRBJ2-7,CASSSSYEQYF,TGTGCCAGCAGCTCTTCCTACGAGCAGTACTTC
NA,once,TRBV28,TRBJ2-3,CASSLGRRDTQYF,TGTGCCAGCAGTTTGGGTCGGAGGGATACGCAGTATTTT
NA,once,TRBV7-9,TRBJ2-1,CASSSALLDYYNEQFF,TGTGCCAGCAGCTCCGCTCTCCTGGACTATTACAATGAGCAGTTCTTC
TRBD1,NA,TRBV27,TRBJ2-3,CASSPWTGVSTDTQYF,TGTGCCAGCAGTCCGTGGACAGGGGTTAGCACAGATACGCAGTATTTT
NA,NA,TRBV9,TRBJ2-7,CASSVGGTPAAQQYF,TGTGCCAGCAGCGTAGGCGGGACCCCCGCCGCCCAGCAGTACTTC
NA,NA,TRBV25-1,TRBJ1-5,CASSEYGRNQPQHF,TGTGCCAGCAGTGAATATGGGCGCAATCAGCCCCAGCATTTT
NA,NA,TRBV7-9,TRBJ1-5,CASSLFDVAGRPNQPQHF,TGTGCCAGCAGCTTATTTGATGTTGCGGGCCGCCCCAATCAGCCCCAGCATTTT
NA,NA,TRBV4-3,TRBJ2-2,CASSRRGGELFF,TGCGCCAGCAGCCGGCGCGGCGGGGAGCTGTTTTTT
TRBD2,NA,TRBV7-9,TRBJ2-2,CASSLFIAGGHGELFF,TGTGCCAGCAGCTTATTTATAGCGGGAGGCCACGGGGAGCTGTTTTTT
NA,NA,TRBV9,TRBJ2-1,CASSVVPSENNEQFF,TGTGCCAGCAGCGTAGTCCCCTCCGAGAACAATGAGCAGTTCTTC
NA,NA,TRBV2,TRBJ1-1,CASRSGILNTEAFF,TGTGCCAGCAGGTCTGGCATATTGAACACTGAAGCTTTCTTT
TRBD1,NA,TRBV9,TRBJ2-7,CASSGTGGDEQYF,TGTGCCAGCAGCGGGACAGGGGGCGACGAGCAGTACTTC
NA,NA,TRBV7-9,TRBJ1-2,CASRAPGENYGYTF,TGTGCCAGCAGGGCCCCAGGTGAAAACTATGGCTACACCTTC
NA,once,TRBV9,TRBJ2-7,CASSKNSGYEQYF,TGTGCCAGCAGCAAGAACAGCGGGTACGAGCAGTACTTC
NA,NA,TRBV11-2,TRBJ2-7,CASSPGNEQYF,TGTGCCAGCAGCCCCGGAAACGAGCAGTACTTC
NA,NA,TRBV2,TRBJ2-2,CASSDMGGANTGELFF,TGTGCCAGCAGTGATATGGGGGGCGCTAACACCGGGGAGCTGTTTTTT
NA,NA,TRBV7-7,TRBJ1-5,CASNRVPGQGKDQPQHF,TGTGCTAGCAACCGTGTGCCGGGTCAGGGTAAGGACCAGCCCCAGCATTTT
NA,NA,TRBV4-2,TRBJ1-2,CASSQEKGRVGIYGYTF,TGTGCCAGCAGCCAAGAAAAAGGCCGGGTCGGGATTTATGGCTACACCTTC
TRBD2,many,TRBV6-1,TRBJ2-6,CASSGGGSGANVLTF,TGTGCCAGCTCGGGGGGAGGTTCTGGGGCCAACGTCCTGACTTTC
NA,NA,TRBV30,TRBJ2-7,CAGEGLSYEQYF,TGTGCCGGCGAGGGACTTTCCTACGAGCAGTACTTC
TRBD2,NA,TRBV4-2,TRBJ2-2,CASSQGGGSGELFF,TGTGCCAGCAGCCAAGGGGGAGGGTCCGGGGAGCTGTTTTTT
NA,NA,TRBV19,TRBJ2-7,CASSRDSSPYEQYF,TGTGCCAGTAGTAGGGACTCTAGCCCCTACGAGCAGTACTTC
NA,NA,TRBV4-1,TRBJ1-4,CATSITSEKLFF,TGCGCCACCTCTATTACTAGTGAAAAACTGTTTTTT
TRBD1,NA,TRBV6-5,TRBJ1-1,CASSYVQGAVEAFF,TGTGCCAGCAGTTACGTGCAGGGGGCTGTTGAAGCTTTCTTT